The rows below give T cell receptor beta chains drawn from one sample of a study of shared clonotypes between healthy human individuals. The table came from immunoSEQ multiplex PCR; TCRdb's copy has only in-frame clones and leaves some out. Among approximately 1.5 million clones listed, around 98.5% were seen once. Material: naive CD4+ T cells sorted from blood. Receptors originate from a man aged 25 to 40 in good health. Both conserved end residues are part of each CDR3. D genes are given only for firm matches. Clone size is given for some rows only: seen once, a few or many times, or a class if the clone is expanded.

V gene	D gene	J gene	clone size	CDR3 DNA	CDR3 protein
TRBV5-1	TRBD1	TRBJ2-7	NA	TGCGCCAGCAGAAGGGACAGGGTTAACGAGCAGTACTTC	CASRRDRVNEQYF
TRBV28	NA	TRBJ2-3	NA	TGTGCCAGCAGTTTAATCAAAGATACGCAGTATTTT	CASSLIKDTQYF
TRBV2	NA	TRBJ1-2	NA	TGTGCCAGCAGTGTGGGGGAGAGCTATGGCTACACCTTC	CASSVGESYGYTF
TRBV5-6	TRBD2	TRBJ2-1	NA	TGTGCCAGCAGCGTGCTTAGCGGGAGCTCCTACAATGAGCAGTTCTTC	CASSVLSGSSYNEQFF
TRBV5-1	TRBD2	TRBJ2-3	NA	TGCGCCAGCAGCTTGATTGCGGGAGGGACAGATACGCAGTATTTT	CASSLIAGGTDTQYF
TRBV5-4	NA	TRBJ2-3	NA	TGTGCCAGCAGCCTTGATTCTAGGGCGGGTGATACGCAGTATTTT	CASSLDSRAGDTQYF
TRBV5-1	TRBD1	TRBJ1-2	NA	TGCGCCAGCAGCTTCTACCTACAGGGGGCTTCTGGCTACACCTTC	CASSFYLQGASGYTF
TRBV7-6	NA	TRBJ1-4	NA	TGTGCCAGCAGCTCATTGACAGGAGTTGCAACTAATGAAAAACTGTTTTTT	CASSSLTGVATNEKLFF
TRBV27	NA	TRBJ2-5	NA	TGTGCCAGCAGTTTAAGGGATCAAGAGACCCAGTACTTC	CASSLRDQETQYF
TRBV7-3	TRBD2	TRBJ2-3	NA	TGTGCCAGCAGCCCATCCGGGAGGGCGGATACGCAGTATTTT	CASSPSGRADTQYF
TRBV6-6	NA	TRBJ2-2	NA	TGTGCCAGCAGTTACTCCGCAGGGCCCGCCGGGGAGCTGTTTTTT	CASSYSAGPAGELFF
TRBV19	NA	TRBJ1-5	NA	TGTGCCAGTAGTCTTACGGATGGTAGGATTCAGCCCCAGCATTTT	CASSLTDGRIQPQHF
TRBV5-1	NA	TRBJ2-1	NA	TGCGCCAGCAGCTTGCTTCCCTCCTACAATGAGCAGTTCTTC	CASSLLPSYNEQFF
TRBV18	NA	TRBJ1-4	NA	TGTGCCACCTCCTCGCTTAATGAAAAACTGTTTTTT	CATSSLNEKLFF
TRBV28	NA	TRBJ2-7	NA	TGTGCCAGCAGTTTCTTGGGGGACTCCTACGAGCAGTACTTC	CASSFLGDSYEQYF
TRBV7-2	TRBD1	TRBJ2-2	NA	TGTGCCAGCAGTTCAGGGGGGACAGGGGTCCCCGGGGAGCTGTTTTTT	CASSSGGTGVPGELFF
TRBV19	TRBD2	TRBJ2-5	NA	TGTGCCAGTAGAGACGGGGGGGTAGAGACCCAGTACTTC	CASRDGGVETQYF
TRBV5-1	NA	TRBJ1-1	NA	TGCGCCAGCAGCTTGGGCAGGATCGACACTGAAGCTTTCTTT	CASSLGRIDTEAFF
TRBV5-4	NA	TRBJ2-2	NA	TGTGCCAGCAGCCGTTACCTTGGGGTGGAAGGGGAGCTGTTTTTT	CASSRYLGVEGELFF
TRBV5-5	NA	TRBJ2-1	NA	TGTGCCAGCAGCTTTATGGGGACACAACTCTACAATGAGCAGTTCTTC	CASSFMGTQLYNEQFF
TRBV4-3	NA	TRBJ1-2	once	TGCGCCAGCAGCCAAGCAGGGGCCAGGAGCTACACCTTC	CASSQAGARSYTF
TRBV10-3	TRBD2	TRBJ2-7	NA	TGTGCCATCAGCCTGGGGCTAGCGGGAGGGCGTTCCTACGAGCAGTACTTC	CAISLGLAGGRSYEQYF
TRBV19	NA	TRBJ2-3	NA	TGTGCCAGTAAATGGAATGGGGCAGGTGGTATTCCAGATACGCAGTATTTT	CASKWNGAGGIPDTQYF
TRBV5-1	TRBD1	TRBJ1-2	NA	TGCGCCAGCAGCACGACAGGGAGGATCTATGGCTACACCTTC	CASSTTGRIYGYTF
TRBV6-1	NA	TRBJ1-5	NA	TGTGCCAGCAGTGGAGCAGGGGTTCGTCAGCCCCAGCATTTT	CASSGAGVRQPQHF
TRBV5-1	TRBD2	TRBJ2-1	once	TGCGCCAGCAGCTTGTTGCTAGCGGGAGGGAGCTCCTACAATGAGCAGTTCTTC	CASSLLLAGGSSYNEQFF
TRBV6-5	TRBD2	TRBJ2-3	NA	TGTGCCAGCAGTTCACTCAGCGGGAGTATATCAGATACGCAGTATTTT	CASSSLSGSISDTQYF
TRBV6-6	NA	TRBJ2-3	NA	TGTGCCAGCAGTTCCGTTCCGGGCGGCACAGATACGCAGTATTTT	CASSSVPGGTDTQYF
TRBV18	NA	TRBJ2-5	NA	TGTGCCAGCTCCCCTAAGGACTCGACGTACCAAGAGACCCAGTACTTC	CASSPKDSTYQETQYF
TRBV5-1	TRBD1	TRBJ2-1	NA	TGCGCCAGCAGCTGGCGACCCGGACAGGGAAAGGACAATGAGCAGTTCTTC	CASSWRPGQGKDNEQFF
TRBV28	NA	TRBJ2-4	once	TGTGCCAGCGCAGGCGAAAACATTCAGTACTTC	CASAGENIQYF
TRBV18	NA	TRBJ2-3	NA	TGTGCCAGCTCACCACCGAATGGCGTGACAGATACGCAGTATTTT	CASSPPNGVTDTQYF
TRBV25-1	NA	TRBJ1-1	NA	TGTGCCAGCAGTGAATTGGGTAGGGCGAACACTGAAGCTTTCTTT	CASSELGRANTEAFF
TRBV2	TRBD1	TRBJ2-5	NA	TGTGCCAGCGGACAGGAACAAGAGACCCAGTACTTC	CASGQEQETQYF
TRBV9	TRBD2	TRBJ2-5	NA	TGTGCCAGCAGCGTAACTAGCGGCCTCCAAGAGACCCAGTACTTC	CASSVTSGLQETQYF
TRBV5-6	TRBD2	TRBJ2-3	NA	TGTGCCAGCAGACTAGCGGGAGGGCCGGCAGATACGCAGTATTTT	CASRLAGGPADTQYF
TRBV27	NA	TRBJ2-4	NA	TGTGCCAGCAGTTACCGGGACATCTCTAACATTCAGTACTTC	CASSYRDISNIQYF
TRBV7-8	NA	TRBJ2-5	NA	TGTGCCAGCAGCCCGCGCAGGGTTTCTTTTGCAGAGACCCAGTACTTC	CASSPRRVSFAETQYF
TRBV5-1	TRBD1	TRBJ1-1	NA	TGCGCCAGCAGCTGGACAGGGGGCGAATGGACTGAAGCTTTCTTT	CASSWTGGEWTEAFF
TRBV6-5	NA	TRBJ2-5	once	TGTGCCAGCAGTTACTCGGGCGGAACCCAGTACTTC	CASSYSGGTQYF
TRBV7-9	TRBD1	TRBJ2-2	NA	TGTGCCAGCAGCAATCCCGGGACAGGGGGCGTTTTTTACACCGGGGAGCTGTTTTTT	CASSNPGTGGVFYTGELFF
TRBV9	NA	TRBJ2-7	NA	TGTGCCAGCAGCGCCCGGGACGGGAAAATATCCTACGAGCAGTACTTC	CASSARDGKISYEQYF
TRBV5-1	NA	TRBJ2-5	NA	TGCGCCAGCAGCTTGGGTCCTTTGGCGGGGCAAGAGACCCAGTACTTC	CASSLGPLAGQETQYF
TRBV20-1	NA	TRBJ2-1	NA	TGCAGTGCTAGAGTAGGAAGCCTCCAGTTCTTC	CSARVGSLQFF
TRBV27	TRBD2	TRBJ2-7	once	TGTGCCAGCAGCCAAAGCGGGAGGGGCTACGAGCAGTACTTC	CASSQSGRGYEQYF
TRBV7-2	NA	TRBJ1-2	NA	TGTGCCAGCAGCTTAAAGCAGAACTATGGCTACACCTTC	CASSLKQNYGYTF
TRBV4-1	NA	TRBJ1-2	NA	TGCGCCAGCAGCCGCATTGGAACATTGTATGGCTACACCTTC	CASSRIGTLYGYTF
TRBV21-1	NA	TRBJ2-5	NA	TGTGCCAGCAGCAAAGCGCAATGGGGAGAAGAGACCCAGTACTTC	CASSKAQWGEETQYF
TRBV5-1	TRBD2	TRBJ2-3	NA	TGCGCCAGCAGCTTACTAGCGGGAGGGGATACGCAGTATTTT	CASSLLAGGDTQYF
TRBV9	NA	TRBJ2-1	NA	TGTGCCAGCAGCGTGAGCCCCAGGGGTGAAGAAAATGAGCAGTTCTTC	CASSVSPRGEENEQFF
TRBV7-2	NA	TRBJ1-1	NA	TGTGCCAGCAGCTTAGTTCGGACTGAAGCTTTCTTT	CASSLVRTEAFF
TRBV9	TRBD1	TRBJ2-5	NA	TGTGCCAGCAGCCCTCGGGACAGGGGTAGTGTGACCCAGTACTTC	CASSPRDRGSVTQYF
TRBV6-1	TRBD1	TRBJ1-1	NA	TGTGCCAGCAGACTCGACAGGGTCATGAACACTGAAGCTTTCTTT	CASRLDRVMNTEAFF
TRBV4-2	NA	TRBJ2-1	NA	TGTGCCAGCAGCCAACGGACTTCCTTAGGGGAGCAGTTCTTC	CASSQRTSLGEQFF
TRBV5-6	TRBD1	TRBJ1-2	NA	TGTGCCAGCAGCCAGCAACAGGGGGCGAACGGCTACACCTTC	CASSQQQGANGYTF